What follows is one T cell receptor beta chain and its context. Which antigen it targets is not known. No much larger clone exists at a distance of one base, and base qualities are not known. This record belongs to a study of cytomegalovirus exposure and HLA in healthy donors (TCRdb year 2017). A note on the overall study: An earlier analysis of some 600 of the donors reported about 280 Gb of sequence data and some 110 million unique TCR beta sequences obtained from roughly 170 million T cells. An early release that covered some 640 HLA-typed donors contained approximately 290 gigabases of sequencing data and about 84 million unique TCR sequences. Of the 350 to 450 genotyped donors, 80% to 90% were placed in the genetic ancestry cluster associated with self-reported Caucasian donors. The aim of the study was to test whether cataloging public T cell receptors could identify signatures of past pathogen exposure. The study used immunosequencing to profile the T cell repertoires of approximately 690 subjects and linked those repertoires to cytomegalovirus serostatus. A separate validation cohort of 100 to 150 different subjects was used in addition to the 666-subject first cohort. The study combined high-throughput TCR immunosequencing, statistical association of individual TCRs with disease status, and machine learning to predict cytomegalovirus infection status. A later analysis re-examined previously published TCR beta repertoires from 500 to 700 donors and added high-resolution HLA genotyping to investigate patterns of TCR occurrence. The later analysis used no new phenotypic data to find candidate immune exposures, relying instead on TCR beta sequences and their occurrence across donors. An earlier analysis of 500 to 750 of the donors applied high-throughput TCR beta sequencing to assess whether each TCR beta V gene segment acted as functional or pseudogenic. Alongside the repertoire data, information on donor age, sex, ethnicity and CMV serostatus was compiled. Genome-wide SNP genotypes for about three fifths of the roughly 670 donors were used in a later genetic analysis, which treated that subset as a discovery cohort. All discovery cohort repertoires had been generated on a single sequencing platform. HLA typing included class I and class II loci at four-digit resolution. The number of donors typed differed by locus, with about 629-640 for A, B, C, DRB1 and DQB1, 522 for DQA1, 600 to 610 for DPA1, and about 450 for DPB1. About 5 DR-DQ haplotypes were handled as single units for association and clustering, since linkage in the cohort was strong. Among over 350 genotyped donors of the cohort, an average of about 240,000 unique TCR beta nucleotide sequences were sequenced per donor, 15% to 20% of them non-productive.

The paper as a whole reports these results and caveats: V-gene and J-gene trimming of TCR beta chains was associated with a missense DCLRE1C variant in a later genetic analysis, and the association was replicated in an independent cohort. In a later analysis, HLA-associated TCR beta chains were found to be more clonally expanded and to have lower generation probabilities than equally common non-associated chains. Compared with the roughly 670-donor mean, donors in an Asian-associated ancestry cluster had fewer N-insertions in productive TCRs, according to a later genetic analysis. Because HLA typing was unavailable for some donors at each locus, only the typed subset was used in association tests. A few of the identified cytomegalovirus-associated TCR beta chains were confirmed in vitro to be specific for cytomegalovirus antigens. This cohort had only TCR beta chains sequenced, and the lack of alpha or paired-chain data limited which features could be detected. A total of 164 TCR beta chains were listed by the study as associated with cytomegalovirus. A group of highly shared sequence variants was considered likely to be a technical artifact of the sequencing pipeline. CMV serostatus was the only immune exposure information available for the cohort. In a later analysis, most CMV-associated TCR beta chains were found to appear HLA-restricted, with HLA associations seemingly driven largely by CMV exposure. Broadly in line with IMGT annotations, most TCR beta V segments showed up in productive rearrangements about 87% or about 30% of the time in an earlier analysis of around 550 of the donors. Across donors, most TCR sequences were observed very rarely, whereas some public TCRs were present in many individuals. In a later analysis, the rate of TCR association differed among HLA loci, with DRB1 alleles having the most associated TCRs and HLA-C alleles having the fewest. The earlier analysis of fewer than 750 of the donors excluded about 16 rarely observed V segments, including chromosome 9 orphons, because counts were too low. Linkage disequilibrium might explain the correlated functional status among segregating V segments, but an unknown experimental factor could not be excluded. The authors suggested that the approach could potentially be extended to other disease states and immunological phenotypes. In both the original and validation cohorts, the classifier was reported to diagnose cytomegalovirus status with high specificity and sensitivity. When HLA alleles, especially DR and DQ, strongly co-occurred, TCR associations were difficult to assign to individual alleles. A later analysis reported that several top co-occurrence clusters appeared linked to parvovirus B19, influenza, CMV and Epstein-Barr virus. Because the 87-base-pair reads could not distinguish some IMGT-functional V segments, including TRBV6-2 and TRBV6-3, those segments were excluded. A further reported finding was that TCR beta sequences accurately predicted the HLA-A and HLA-B alleles for most subjects in the first cohort. Presence/absence analyses assumed roughly uniform sequencing depth across donors, an assumption that may not hold. In a later analysis, 16,951 TCR beta sequences were associated with specific HLA alleles at a false discovery rate of 0.05.

The cohort was made up of about 670 healthy bone marrow donors. At the time of sampling, all cohort members were nominally healthy, though unrecorded immune exposures were likely present. The donor tested CMV seropositive, placing the donor among the approximately 310 seropositive members of the cohort. Every donor gave a peripheral blood sample, and the peripheral blood mononuclear cells from that sample were used for TCR beta sequencing. Genomic DNA was extracted from the blood cell samples with the Qiagen DNeasy Blood Extraction Kit. CDR1 and CDR2 were assigned from the germline V gene as SGDLS and YYNGEE. V is clipped by 2 bases and J by 4 bases, and the sequence between their germline boundaries is 16 bases long. Counted from cysteine to phenylalanine, this CDR3 has 16 amino acids. Only CDR3 DNA remains: 48 bases, in frame from the first base. Libraries were made using the immunoSEQ multiplex PCR assay. The multiplex PCR relied on a mix of 60 forward primers for TCR Vbeta segments and 13 reverse primers for TCR Jbeta segments. A multiplex PCR assay on genomic DNA amplified the CDR3 region of rearranged TCR beta genes. The amplified TCR beta libraries were sequenced on the Illumina HiSeq System as 87-base-pair reads. Per the source publication's procedure: A later analysis tallied roughly 80 million unique TCR beta chains across the 666 repertoires, and about 12 million of those chains were shared by two or more donors. A nearest-neighbor algorithm error-corrected the raw reads and collapsed the reads into unique sequences, merging closely related sequences to remove PCR and sequencing errors. CDR3 sequences were aligned to IMGT reference sequences to assign V, D and J gene segments. Each retained sequence needed at least a six-nucleotide match to both a V gene segment and a J gene segment. Rearrangements were called productive when the CDR3 lacked stop codons and stayed in frame with V and J; all others were non-productive. Following IMGT convention, CDR3 was defined as the stretch from the second conserved V-encoded cysteine up to the conserved J-encoded phenylalanine. In an earlier analysis of just under 600 of the donors, sequences lacking an unambiguous match to a single V gene segment were excluded. An earlier analysis of a few hundred of the donors called V segments functional above 56.7% productive rearrangements and segregating when the between-donor standard deviation exceeded 5%. To diagnose cytomegalovirus status from the catalog of TCR beta chain sequences, a statistical classification framework was built. In a later analysis, V and J genes were assigned by comparing TCR nucleotide sequences against IMGT/GENE-DB human TR gene sequences. Using the TCRdist pipeline, a later analysis assigned CDR3 sequences along with most-parsimonious VDJ recombination scenarios. In a later analysis, each TCR beta chain was defined by its CDR3 amino acid sequence together with its V-gene family, and reads without a unique V-gene family were excluded. In a later analysis, some 600 highly shared, low-generation-probability nucleotide sequences were removed to address suspected cross-contamination and a sequencing artifact. A later analysis calculated a clonal expansion index for each public chain from normalized within-repertoire ranks of inferred template counts. A later analysis computed generation probabilities with a VDJ recombination model fitted to out-of-frame rearrangements, and checked the results against IGoR. In a later analysis, TCR-TCR, TCR-HLA and TCR-CMV co-occurrence was scored with hypergeometric tests, and a repertoire-size bias correction was applied to TCR pairs. False discovery rates were estimated in a later analysis by permuting HLA or CMV assignments 20 times. In a later analysis, co-occurring TCRs were grouped using DBSCAN, and TCRdist sequence similarity was added for clustering within HLA-allele-positive subsets. Repertoires with fewer than 30,000 or more than 120,000 public chains, plus five repertoires with anomalous nucleotide sharing, were excluded from co-occurrence clustering. TCRdb carries this immuneACCESS record with in-frame sequences only. Its versions omit some clonotypes, under half of them owing to an unresolved V gene in the studies checked, with the rest unexplained. The V and J calls and clone size were taken over from that table, and D and trimming were inferred from the DNA. This sample gives 110,000 or so clones in total; 74% of them show up just once. The biggest ten clones account for 3.5% to 5% of the sample.

The TCR comes from a woman between 40 and 55 years old in good health and CMV-seropositive. Recombination connected TRBV9 to TRBJ1-3; possibly the D gene is TRBD1, per 6 matching bases. Sequenced: PBMCs. The sequenced DNA: TGTGCCAGCAGCGTTGAAGCGGGACAAAAAGGAAACACCATATATTTT. It specifies CASSVEAGQKGNTIYF. With the portions outside the CDR3 filled from the reference TRBV9 and TRBJ1-3 genes, the complete variable region becomes DSGVTQTPKHLITATGQRVTLRCSPRSGDLSVYWYQQSLDQGLQFLIQYYNGEERAKGNILERFSAQQFPDLHSELNLSSLELGDSALYFCASSVEAGQKGNTIYFGEGSWLTVV.